Listed here is a single T cell receptor (beta chain). Its antigen remains unknown. The CDR3 totals 18 residues. CDR1 is SNHLY, CDR2 FYNNEI, per germline. V lost 2 bases and J lost 6, with 23 bases in between. The data were taken from a study of PD-1 blockade in classical Hodgkin lymphoma. General study results and limits: Repertoire difference causes, possibly disease activity or prior therapy, remain undefined.

Patients all relapsed after autologous stem cell transplantation, and there was variation in brentuximab vedotin exposure. Clones were sequenced by immunoSEQ multiplex PCR, and TCRdb holds only the in-frame ones, with some missing. The table records some 11,000 clones, approximately 80% of them present only once. The chain links TRBV2 to TRBJ1-5; TRBD1 might be the D (5 bases). This TCR derives from a human donor with classical Hodgkin lymphoma. The specimen was peripheral blood mononuclear cells (PBMCs), collected at baseline. The CDR3 bases are TGTGCCAGCAGTGAAATGAAGAGGGCAGGGCAAAAGCTTCAGCCCCAGCATTTT. It codes for CASSEMKRAGQKLQPQHF.